Listed below are T cell receptor beta chains from one sample, sequenced in a study of blood T cell repertoires in COVID-19. Method: immunoSEQ multiplex PCR; TCRdb's copy keeps in-frame clones and lacks some. Here the sample spans tens of thousands of clones, around 85% being singletons. Sequencing used peripheral blood. The receptor source for this set is a man between 45 and 60 years old with COVID-19, enrolled during active disease. The CDR3 runs from the conserved cysteine through the conserved F or W. A D gene is named only where the DNA matches it firmly. The size of a clone is reported for some rows only, either as once, few or many, or as a class for expanded clones.

TGTGCCAGCAGCTTAGGGGGGGTAGCTGAGGATACGCAGTATTTT,CASSLGGVAEDTQYF,.,TRBV7-2,TRBJ2-3,.
TGTGCCAGCAGTTTTCGACCGGGACAGGGAGCCCGTCGGCAAGAGACCCAGTACTTC,CASSFRPGQGARRQETQYF,TRBD1,TRBV28,TRBJ2-5,.
TGCAGCGTTGCGGACAGGGGATATGCAGGTGAGCAGTTCTTC,CSVADRGYAGEQFF,TRBD1,TRBV29-1,TRBJ2-1,.
TGCGCCAGCAGCATCCTTCCCGGGACTAGCGTCGGGGAGCTGTTTTTT,CASSILPGTSVGELFF,TRBD2,TRBV5-1,TRBJ2-2,.
TGTGCCAGCGGACTTATGAACACTGAAGCTTTCTTT,CASGLMNTEAFF,.,TRBV7-8,TRBJ1-1,.
TGCAGCGTTGATGCGGGAAGCCCAGATACGCAGTATTTT,CSVDAGSPDTQYF,.,TRBV29-1,TRBJ2-3,.
TGTGCCAGCAGACAGGGTAGCGATGAGCAGTTCTTC,CASRQGSDEQFF,.,TRBV2,TRBJ2-1,.
TGTGCCAGCAGCGGAACGGGACAGGGGTCCCGGGAGACCCAGTACTTC,CASSGTGQGSRETQYF,TRBD1,TRBV11-2,TRBJ2-5,.
TGCGCCAGCAGCTTGGGCCAATTCGGGAACACTGAAGCTTTCTTT,CASSLGQFGNTEAFF,.,TRBV5-1,TRBJ1-1,.
TGTGCCACTGGACAGACCAATTCACCCCTCCACTTT,CATGQTNSPLHF,.,TRBV6-5,TRBJ1-6,.
TGTGCCAGTAGTATGGGATTGGGACTGAAGAACACTGAAGCTTTCTTT,CASSMGLGLKNTEAFF,.,TRBV19,TRBJ1-1,many
TGTGCCAGCAGTTCAGGACGGGGAGGCAATCAGCCCCAGCATTTT,CASSSGRGGNQPQHF,.,TRBV2,TRBJ1-5,.
TGTGCCAGCAGCCCCGGGACAGCGAACACTGAAGCTTTCTTT,CASSPGTANTEAFF,TRBD1,TRBV7-8,TRBJ1-1,.
TGTGCCAGCAGCCAGACACGGCGGGGAACTGAAGCTTTCTTT,CASSQTRRGTEAFF,.,TRBV3-1/TRBV3-2,TRBJ1-1,.
TGTGCCAGCAGCTCCACGGCGGGAGGGGGCGGTACGCAGTATTTT,CASSSTAGGGGTQYF,TRBD2,TRBV7-6,TRBJ2-3,.
TGTGCCACCAGCAGAGAGAGCGGGCCTAACAATGAGCAGTTCTTC,CATSRESGPNNEQFF,.,TRBV15,TRBJ2-1,.
TGCGCCAGCAGCTTCCGGGGAACCGGAGGGGAGGCAGATACGCAGTATTTT,CASSFRGTGGEADTQYF,.,TRBV5-1,TRBJ2-3,few
TGTGCCTCAGCCAAGTCTCAGGGCAATCAGCCCCAGCATTTT,CASAKSQGNQPQHF,.,TRBV4-2,TRBJ1-5,.
TGTGCCAGCAGCCGCGGGACAGGGAACACTGAAGCTTTCTTT,CASSRGTGNTEAFF,TRBD1,TRBV7-9,TRBJ1-1,.
TGTGCCAGCTCAGCTCAAAGTGGAGTGGGAAACACCATATATTTT,CASSAQSGVGNTIYF,.,TRBV18,TRBJ1-3,few
TGTGCCAGCAGCTTGCGAAGGTCTAGCGGGATCCCGTACCAAGAGACCCAGTACTTC,CASSLRRSSGIPYQETQYF,TRBD2,TRBV5-4,TRBJ2-5,.
TGTGCCAGCAGTGCCGGGACAGGGTACTCCTACGAGCAGTACTTC,CASSAGTGYSYEQYF,TRBD1,TRBV5-6,TRBJ2-7,.
TGTGCCAGCAGTCTAAGTCCCCTTCGACAGGGCCTTTATGAAAAACTGTTTTTT,CASSLSPLRQGLYEKLFF,TRBD1,TRBV28,TRBJ1-4,.
TGTGCCAGCAGCCATCAGGGACAATATAATTCACCCCTCCACTTT,CASSHQGQYNSPLHF,.,TRBV4-2,TRBJ1-6,.
TGTGCCAGCAGTTCAACGCGGGACTCCAGTAGCAATCAGCCCCAGCATTTT,CASSSTRDSSSNQPQHF,.,TRBV28,TRBJ1-5,.
TGTGCCATCCACACGATAAACACTGAAGCTTTCTTT,CAIHTINTEAFF,.,TRBV5-4,TRBJ1-1,few
TGTGCCAGCAGTCTCCATCCCGGACAGGGGAACACTGAAGCTTTCTTT,CASSLHPGQGNTEAFF,TRBD1,TRBV28,TRBJ1-1,.